The 28 T cell receptor beta chains listed next were all sequenced from one sample in a study of cytomegalovirus exposure and HLA in healthy donors. The PCR contained 60 Vbeta and 13 Jbeta primers. Some clones are missing from TCRdb's copy, which holds only in-frame ones; the method was immunoSEQ multiplex PCR. The sample lists over 85,000 clones, around 72% seen once, with roughly 4% in the top ten. The sequencing input was PBMCs. The receptors were sampled from a man aged 35-49 years in good health and CMV-seronegative.

This chain uses TRBV11-2 with TRBJ2-5; D call uncertain. Trimming took 6 bases from V and 4 from J, leaving 6 bases between them. Germline lookup yields CDR1 SGHAT and CDR2 FQNNGV. The CDR3 is made up of 11 amino acids. CDR3 nucleotides: TGTGCCAGCAGGCACGGAGAGACCCAGTACTTC. Protein sequence: CASRHGETQYF.

CDR3 protein: CASAHGDRESNEQFF. The CDR3 nucleotides are TGTGCCAGCGCACATGGGGACAGGGAGTCCAATGAGCAGTTCTTC. The J gene is TRBJ2-1, the V gene TRBV6-1, with TRBD1 matching 9 bases. The length of the CDR3 is 15 residues. J was trimmed by 6 bases and V by 8 bases; bases with no gene match: 11. The germline V gene encodes CDR1 MNHNS and CDR2 SASEGT.

The chain recombines TRBV7-9 with TRBJ2-2; no reliable D call. The CDR3 sequence is 15 residues long. V was shortened by 3 bases and J by 1 base, with 9 bases between the two germline ends. CDR1 is SEHNR and CDR2 is FQNEAQ in the germline V gene (reference sequence). The CDR3 DNA follows: TGTGCCAGCAGCTTCATAACTTGGAACACCGGGGAGCTGTTTTTT. Amino acids: CASSFITWNTGELFF. The variable domain in full, with the rest retrieved from reference TRBV7-9 and TRBJ2-2, is DTGVSQNPRHKITKRGQNVTFRCDPISEHNRLYWYRQTLGQGPEFLTYFQNEAQLEKSRLLSDRFSAERPKGSFSTLEIQRTEQGDSAMYLCASSFITWNTGELFFGEGSRLTVL.

In DNA form, the CDR3 reads TGTGCCAGCAGCTTACTCCCGGAGGGGTTGGGACGGCAGTACTTC. It yields the protein CASSLLPEGLGRQYF. This chain connects TRBV7-8 to TRBJ2-7, with a weak D call TRBD2 (6 bases). V gave up 2 bases and J gave up 9 bases, with 20 bases separating them. This CDR3 region has 15 residues. CDR1 is SGHVS and CDR2 is FQNEAQ in the germline V gene.

The chain joins TRBV7-2 to TRBJ2-5; the match to TRBD2 covers 8 bases. The CDR3 is made up of 17 amino acids. Unmatched junction bases numbered 7, after V lost 1 base and J lost 0 bases. Germline V gene data show CDR1 as SGHTA and CDR2 as FQGNSA. In nucleotides, the CDR3 is TGTGCCAGCAGCTTAGGGCCAGCGGGGGTTTACCAAGAGACCCAGTACTTC. Translated: CASSLGPAGVYQETQYF.

This rearrangement joins TRBV5-6 to TRBJ2-7; TRBD2 agrees at 11 bases. The junction had 7 bases not matched to a gene; V was cut back by 4 bases and J by 4 bases. The CDR3 loop spans 15 amino acids. CDR1 and CDR2 from the germline V gene are SGHDT and YYEEEE. The CDR3 reads CASSHGLAGPYEQYF. The CDR3 DNA is TGTGCCAGCAGCCACGGACTAGCGGGCCCTTACGAGCAGTACTTC.

CDR3 sequence reads: CASSLIGGQIESYEQYF. In DNA form, the CDR3 reads TGTGCCAGCAGCTTAATCGGGGGGCAGATCGAATCCTACGAGCAGTACTTC. The rearrangement links TRBV7-9 to TRBJ2-7, with a tentative D call TRBD2 (7 bases). Germline lookup yields CDR1 SEHNR and CDR2 FQNEAQ (reference sequence). This CDR3 is built from 17 residues. V lost 2 bases, J lost 1 base, and 18 bases lay in between. Full variable domain (rest looked up from reference TRBV7-9 and TRBJ2-7): DTGVSQNPRHKITKRGQNVTFRCDPISEHNRLYWYRQTLGQGPEFLTYFQNEAQLEKSRLLSDRFSAERPKGSFSTLEIQRTEQGDSAMYLCASSLIGGQIESYEQYFGPGTRLTVT.

The V gene is TRBV6-6, the J gene TRBJ1-1, with no clear D. CDR3 size: 15 residues. Per germline, CDR1 MNHNY and CDR2 SVGAGI (reference sequence). V lost 7 bases to trimming and J lost 4 bases, with 19 bases between them. The CDR3 nucleotides read TGTGCCAGCACCTCATCGCGGTTCATGGCCACTGAAGCTTTCTTT. Its protein is CASTSSRFMATEAFF.

This chain links TRBV7-2 with TRBJ2-3; 9 nucleotides align to TRBD2. CDR1 and CDR2 from the germline V gene are SGHTA and FQGNSA. CDR3 length: 15 amino acids. V lost 5 bases to trimming and J lost 2 bases; unmatched junction nucleotides: 5. In DNA form, the CDR3 reads TGTGCCAGCAGCCTCCCTAGCGGGGTCACAGATACGCAGTATTTT. The encoded protein is CASSLPSGVTDTQYF.

The V gene is TRBV7-8, the J gene TRBJ1-2, with 9 nucleotides matching TRBD1. The junction had 8 bases not matched to a gene; V was cut back by 6 bases and J by 3 bases. The CDR3 is 15 amino acids. Germline loops: CDR1 SGHVS, CDR2 FQNEAQ. The CDR3 DNA reads as TGTGCCAGCAGTTTCTGGACAGGGGAGGACTATGGCTACACCTTC. Its protein is CASSFWTGEDYGYTF.

This clone was seen only a few times. The chain joins TRBV5-4 to TRBJ2-6; 12 bases agree with TRBD1. V was clipped by 4 bases and J by 0 bases; unmatched bases: 11. Germline V gives CDR1 SGHNT, CDR2 YYREEE (reference sequence). The CDR3 is 20 residues long. This CDR3 reads CASSPPGQGAPLSGANVLTF. Written as DNA, the CDR3 is TGTGCCAGCAGCCCCCCGGGACAGGGGGCTCCTCTCTCTGGGGCCAACGTCCTGACTTTC.

The chain is built from TRBV27 and TRBJ2-7; no definite D call. With 5 bases removed from V and 2 bases from J, the gap between germline ends came to 10 bases. CDR3 length: 13 residues. Germline loops: CDR1 MNHEY, CDR2 SMNVEV (reference sequence). CDR3 region: CASSVGGPYEQYF. CDR3 nucleotides: TGTGCCAGCAGTGTTGGTGGGCCCTACGAGCAGTACTTC.

This clone was seen only once. This CDR3 is CASSQPRGTEAFF. The CDR3 DNA reads as TGTGCCAGCAGTCAGCCAAGGGGCACTGAAGCTTTCTTT. The V call is TRBV27, the J call TRBJ1-1; tentative D call: TRBD1 (5 bases). Germline-derived CDR1 and CDR2 are MNHEY and SMNVEV (reference sequence). This CDR3 is 13 amino acids long. V lost 5 bases and J lost 4, with 11 bases in between.

The V gene is TRBV4-3, the J gene TRBJ2-5; a weak D match, TRBD2 (6 bases). The CDR3 loop spans 15 amino acids. Deletions cut 1 base from V and 2 bases from J, with 11 bases between. CDR1 is LGHNA, CDR2 YSLEER, per germline. Here the CDR3 reads CASSQGAGKQETQYF. CDR3 coding DNA: TGCGCCAGCAGCCAAGGGGCGGGAAAACAAGAGACCCAGTACTTC.

The chain has TRBV5-6 and TRBJ1-4; the D is unclear. The CDR3 covers 15 residues. The germline V and J ends were trimmed by 2 bases and 0 bases, with 8 bases remaining between them. Germline-derived CDR1 and CDR2 are SGHDT and YYEEEE. CDR3 DNA sequence: TGTGCCAGCAGCTTCGACACTGCAACTAATGAAAAACTGTTTTTT. It specifies CASSFDTATNEKLFF. Based on the CDR3 plus reference TRBV5-6 and TRBJ1-4, the full variable domain is DAGVTQSPTHLIKTRGQQVTLRCSPKSGHDTVSWYQQALGQGPQFIFQYYEEEERQRGNFPDRFSGHQFPNYSSELNVNALLLGDSALYLCASSFDTATNEKLFFGSGTQLSVL.

The V and J genes are TRBV7-2 and TRBJ2-5; 7 positions agree with TRBD2. CDR1 is SGHTA and CDR2 is FQGNSA in the germline V gene. The CDR3 length is 14 residues. Trimming at V came to 6 bases and at J to 0 bases, leaving 4 bases not matched to a gene. This chain's CDR3 is CASSRSGYQETQYF. Written as DNA, the CDR3 is TGTGCCAGCAGTCGTAGCGGGTACCAAGAGACCCAGTACTTC.

In nucleotides, the CDR3 is TGTGCCAGCAGCCAAGGGATACTAGCGGGGGGGCCCTTCAGAGGCACAGATACGCAGTATTTT. This translates into CASSQGILAGGPFRGTDTQYF. The genes are TRBV4-2 and TRBJ2-3; 13 bases line up with TRBD2. Germline trimming cut 1 base from V and 1 base from J; bases unmatched to any gene: 14. CDR3 length equals 21 residues. Germline V gene sequence: CDR1 LGHNA, CDR2 YNFKEQ.

The chain joins TRBV18 to TRBJ2-5, with TRBD1 matching over 10 bases. CDR3 length equals 15 residues. The V and J ends lost 4 bases and 1 base, in that order; junction bases with no gene match: 3. Germline V gene sequence: CDR1 KGHSH, CDR2 LQKENI. The CDR3 region has the DNA TGTGCCAGCTCACGACAGGGGGCCTCCCAAGAGACCCAGTACTTC. It codes for CASSRQGASQETQYF.

The rearrangement joins TRBV2 to TRBJ2-4; a weak D match, TRBD2 (6 bases). Trimming took 7 bases from V and 3 from J, leaving 10 bases between them. The length of the CDR3 is 13 residues. Germline V gene sequence: CDR1 SNHLY, CDR2 FYNNEI. CDR3 in DNA: TGTGCCAGCACCCAGGAGGGCAAAAACATTCAGTACTTC. Residues: CASTQEGKNIQYF. Using reference TRBV2 and TRBJ2-4 for the parts outside the CDR3, the full variable domain is EPEVTQTPSHQVTQMGQEVILRCVPISNHLYFYWYRQILGQKVEFLVSFYNNEISEKSEIFDDQFSVERPDGSNFTLKIRSTKLEDSAMYFCASTQEGKNIQYFGAGTRLSVL.

CDR3: CASSSLSQGPNTGELFF. The CDR3, as DNA: TGTGCCAGCAGCTCCTTATCACAGGGCCCTAACACCGGGGAGCTGTTTTTT. The chain is built from TRBV5-6 and TRBJ2-2, with a possible D match to TRBD1 (6 bases). Trimming pared 3 bases from V and 2 bases from J, leaving 17 bases between. Per germline, CDR1 SGHDT and CDR2 YYEEEE. The CDR3 sequence is 17 residues long.

The chain has TRBV7-2 and TRBJ2-6; possible D gene TRBD1, 5 bases. The CDR3 has 15 amino acids. Trimming removed 5 bases from V and 4 bases from J, with 12 bases in between. Germline assignment: CDR1 SGHTA and CDR2 FQGNSA. CDR3 bases: TGTGCCAGCAGCAGACAGCAGACCGGGGCCAACGTCCTGACTTTC. As protein: CASSRQQTGANVLTF.

The CDR3 here is CASSPGGVEQYF. The CDR3 DNA sequence: TGTGCCAGCAGCCCCGGGGGGGTCGAGCAGTACTTC. The rearrangement links TRBV7-2 to TRBJ2-7, with 8 bases identical to TRBD2. The CDR3 runs 12 residues. Trimming removed 5 bases from V and 6 bases from J; junction bases left unmatched: 3. Germline V CDR1 and CDR2: SGHTA, FQGNSA.

The V and J genes are TRBV5-4 and TRBJ2-5, with D tentatively TRBD2 (7 bases). From germline, CDR1 is SGHNT and CDR2 YYREEE (reference sequence). Trimming removed 0 bases at V and 7 bases at J, with 10 bases between. This CDR3 is built from 13 residues. CDR3 amino acids: CASSLAGGGTQYF. As DNA, the CDR3 is TGTGCCAGCAGCTTGGCGGGGGGCGGGACCCAGTACTTC.

In this sample, this clone turned up once. V and J are TRBV13 and TRBJ2-3, with 8 bases identical to TRBD2. The CDR3 length is 16 residues. Germline CDR1 is PRHDT and CDR2 is FYEKMQ (reference sequence). J was trimmed by 0 bases and V by 1 base; bases with no gene match: 3. Here the CDR3 DNA reads TGTGCCAGCAGCTTAGTAGCGGGGCTTAGCACAGATACGCAGTATTTT. This sequence encodes CASSLVAGLSTDTQYF.

The chain couples TRBV5-8 to TRBJ1-1, with TRBD1 as a possible D gene (6 bases). Germline CDR1 and CDR2: SGHTS and YDEGEE. Deletions cut 1 base from V and 10 bases from J, with 11 bases between. The CDR3 runs 12 residues. The CDR3 DNA is TGTGCCAGCAGCTTGCGACAGGTGGGAGCTTTCTTT. It yields the protein CASSLRQVGAFF.

The chain recombines TRBV29-1 with TRBJ1-2, with TRBD1 as a possible D gene (5 bases). CDR1 is SQVTM, CDR2 ANQGSEA, per germline. The CDR3 runs 14 residues. Trimming pared 1 base from V and 0 bases from J, leaving 9 bases between. The CDR3 coding sequence is TGCAGCGTTGAAGTTAGACAGCCTAACTATGGCTACACCTTC. As protein: CSVEVRQPNYGYTF.

This clone was observed many times. The sample holds other DNA sequences that translate to the same CDR3. The rearrangement joins TRBV5-1 to TRBJ1-1; D is perhaps TRBD1 (5 bases). The CDR3 consists of 14 residues. Germline CDR1 SGHRS, CDR2 YFSETQ. Trimming pared 0 bases from V and 5 bases from J, leaving 11 bases between. Here the CDR3 reads CASSLEGKDTEAFF. CDR3 in DNA: TGCGCCAGCAGCTTGGAGGGGAAGGATACTGAAGCTTTCTTT.

V gene TRBV5-1 combines with J gene TRBJ2-1; D ambiguous. CDR1 and CDR2 from the germline V gene are SGHRS and YFSETQ. The CDR3 extends over 13 amino acids. V lost 0 bases and J lost 7, with 8 bases in between. CDR3 sequence (DNA): TGCGCCAGCAGCTTGGGCAGGTTGAATGAGCAGTTCTTC. This translates into CASSLGRLNEQFF.